Listed below are T cell receptor beta chains from one sample, sequenced in a study of blood T cells in healthy people across ages. TCRdb reanalysed the 5' RACE reads using MiXCR and keeps one entry per CDR3 protein. The sample consists of roughly 800,000 distinct CDR3 sequences, around 36% of them appearing once. The sequenced material came from blood. These TCRs come from a man younger than 30 in good health. The CDR3 runs from the conserved cysteine through the conserved F or W. For some rows the clone size is stated as once, few or many, or as a class when expanded; others skip it.

V: TRBV6-1
length: 15
size: many
J: TRBJ2-1
CDR3: CASSERLAVRNEQFF

V: TRBV12-3/TRBV12-4
length: 15
size: -
J: TRBJ2-7
CDR3: CASSRGGGGSYEQYF

V: TRBV12-3/TRBV12-4
length: 12
size: few
J: TRBJ1-1
CDR3: CASSPLVQEAFF

V: TRBV30
length: 12
size: few
J: TRBJ2-1
CDR3: CAWSAGSGGGFF

V: TRBV2
length: 15
size: -
J: TRBJ2-3
CDR3: CASREQGSGTDTQYF

V: TRBV7-9
length: 13
size: -
J: TRBJ1-1
CDR3: CASGLTVNTEAFF

V: TRBV5-1
length: 12
size: -
J: TRBJ2-1
CDR3: CASSLPSETQFF

V: TRBV20-1
length: 16
size: -
J: TRBJ2-2
CDR3: CSARNRRASGTGELFF

V: TRBV9
length: 15
size: few
J: TRBJ2-1
CDR3: CASSQRGGVYNEQFF

V: TRBV6-1
length: 16
size: -
J: TRBJ1-2
CDR3: CASIGGARGVGIGYTF

V: TRBV20-1
length: 14
size: few
J: TRBJ2-3
CDR3: CSASDRDNTDTQYF

V: TRBV7-2
length: 11
size: few
J: TRBJ1-2
CDR3: CASSPPPGYTF

V: TRBV20-1
length: 14
size: -
J: TRBJ1-2
CDR3: CGAKRGQSNYGYTF

V: TRBV20-1
length: 12
size: -
J: TRBJ1-5
CDR3: CSVGQGDQPQHF

V: TRBV7-2
length: 15
size: many
J: TRBJ2-2
CDR3: CASSPDRENTGELFF

V: TRBV6-6
length: 13
size: -
J: TRBJ1-1
CDR3: CATMGGFNTEAFF

V: TRBV20-1
length: 13
size: few
J: TRBJ1-6
CDR3: CSASPITNSPLHF

V: TRBV29-1
length: 16
size: -
J: TRBJ1-2
CDR3: CSVEARARQGRSGYTF

V: TRBV10-3
length: 15
size: few
J: TRBJ1-4
CDR3: CAISATGERGEKLFF

V: TRBV6-2/TRBV6-3
length: 15
size: few
J: TRBJ1-5
CDR3: CASTLDRGGNQPQHF

V: TRBV27
length: 15
size: -
J: TRBJ2-3
CDR3: CASSLLAGHTDTQYF

V: TRBV28
length: 14
size: -
J: TRBJ1-2
CDR3: CTSSLTALKYGYTF

V: TRBV20-1
length: 11
size: many
J: TRBJ2-5
CDR3: CSATKGGPQYF

V: TRBV5-1
length: 14
size: many
J: TRBJ2-1
CDR3: CASSQGQEHNEQFF

V: TRBV12-3/TRBV12-4
length: 17
size: -
J: TRBJ1-4
CDR3: CASSLRAPVGSNEKLFF

V: TRBV9
length: 15
size: -
J: TRBJ1-4
CDR3: CASSVAGAAGEKLFF

V: TRBV4-3
length: 19
size: -
J: TRBJ1-1
CDR3: CASSQDALPGGRMNTEAFF

V: TRBV5-5
length: 16
size: -
J: TRBJ1-3
CDR3: CASSSGTGSSGNTIYF

V: TRBV5-1
length: 13
size: few
J: TRBJ2-7
CDR3: CASSPQGGPEQYF

V: TRBV30
length: 14
size: -
J: TRBJ2-2
CDR3: CACHRGPNTGELFF

V: TRBV12-3/TRBV12-4
length: 19
size: few
J: TRBJ2-3
CDR3: CASSLPSRPGLGSTDTQYF

V: TRBV11-2
length: 14
size: many
J: TRBJ2-7
CDR3: CASSYARGSYEQYF

V: TRBV7-2
length: 12
size: -
J: TRBJ1-2
CDR3: CASSFRTNGYTF

V: TRBV12-3/TRBV12-4
length: 15
size: few
J: TRBJ2-5
CDR3: CASSRGGASYNEQYF

V: TRBV7-2
length: 15
size: -
J: TRBJ2-7
CDR3: CASSLPSLGRGEQYF

V: TRBV7-9
length: 18
size: -
J: TRBJ1-4
CDR3: CASSLGDSLPVQNEKPFF

V: TRBV7-2
length: 15
size: few
J: TRBJ2-7
CDR3: CASSPTQGSSYEQYF

V: TRBV11-2
length: 16
size: few
J: TRBJ1-1
CDR3: CASSLGPGRGSTEAFF

V: TRBV12-3/TRBV12-4
length: 14
size: many
J: TRBJ2-5
CDR3: CASTPEGIQETQYF

V: TRBV4-1
length: 15
size: -
J: TRBJ1-4
CDR3: CASSQYRGSNEKLFF

V: TRBV6-2/TRBV6-3
length: 17
size: -
J: TRBJ2-7
CDR3: CASREQLGQGNNYEQYF

V: TRBV10-3
length: 14
size: -
J: TRBJ2-7
CDR3: CAIRPGQGSYEQYF